A selection of T cell receptor beta chains follows, all from one sample in a study of blood T cell repertoires in COVID-19. TCRdb keeps only in-frame clones here, not all; method: immunoSEQ multiplex PCR. The table shows 150,000 or so clones, with 88% occurring only once. The sample was peripheral blood. The source is a man aged 60-69 years with acute or convalescent COVID-19. The CDR3 runs from the conserved cysteine through the conserved F or W. D genes are given only for firm matches. For some rows the clone size is stated as once, few or many, or as a class when expanded; others skip it.

cdr3_nt: TGTGCCAGCATTAGGGGGATAGAGGGGGCTAGCACTGAAGCTTTCTTT; cdr3_aa: CASIRGIEGASTEAFF; d_call: TRBD1; j_call: TRBJ1-1; v_call: TRBV11-2; clone_size: NA
cdr3_nt: TGTGCCAGCAGCCTCCTTTCTGGAAACACCATATATTTT; cdr3_aa: CASSLLSGNTIYF; d_call: NA; j_call: TRBJ1-3; v_call: TRBV5-5; clone_size: NA
cdr3_nt: TGTGCCAGCAGAGCCTCAGGGGATGGTAAGACCCAGTACTTC; cdr3_aa: CASRASGDGKTQYF; d_call: NA; j_call: TRBJ2-5; v_call: TRBV27; clone_size: few
cdr3_nt: TGTGCCAGCAGCTTGGGACTTTCTGGAAACACCATATATTTT; cdr3_aa: CASSLGLSGNTIYF; d_call: NA; j_call: TRBJ1-3; v_call: TRBV5-6; clone_size: NA
cdr3_nt: TGTGCCAGCAGCCGGGACATTGGCTATGGCTACACCTTC; cdr3_aa: CASSRDIGYGYTF; d_call: NA; j_call: TRBJ1-2; v_call: TRBV7-9; clone_size: NA
cdr3_nt: TGTGCCAGCGCGGAGTCACTTCTTCAGCCCCAGCATTTT; cdr3_aa: CASAESLLQPQHF; d_call: NA; j_call: TRBJ1-5; v_call: TRBV7-2; clone_size: NA
cdr3_nt: TGTGCCGGATACGACAGGGCCGAGGCTGAAGCTTTCTTT; cdr3_aa: CAGYDRAEAEAFF; d_call: TRBD1; j_call: TRBJ1-1; v_call: TRBV7-8; clone_size: NA
cdr3_nt: TGTGCCAGCAGCCCTGGACAGATCCCCTACGAGCAGTACTTC; cdr3_aa: CASSPGQIPYEQYF; d_call: NA; j_call: TRBJ2-7; v_call: TRBV11-3; clone_size: once
cdr3_nt: TGTGCCAGCAGCCAATACCGACAGGTACCGAATGAAAAACTGTTTTTT; cdr3_aa: CASSQYRQVPNEKLFF; d_call: NA; j_call: TRBJ1-4; v_call: TRBV7-8; clone_size: few
cdr3_nt: TGCGCCAGCAGCTTGAACGGGGGTCCCTATGGCTACACCTTC; cdr3_aa: CASSLNGGPYGYTF; d_call: NA; j_call: TRBJ1-2; v_call: TRBV5-1; clone_size: NA
cdr3_nt: TGTGCCAGTAATCGGCGGTCTAGCACAGATACGCAGTATTTT; cdr3_aa: CASNRRSSTDTQYF; d_call: NA; j_call: TRBJ2-3; v_call: TRBV19; clone_size: NA
cdr3_nt: TGTGCCACCAGTGAGCCCGACGGGGGTGGTACGCAGTATTTT; cdr3_aa: CATSEPDGGGTQYF; d_call: NA; j_call: TRBJ2-3; v_call: TRBV24-1; clone_size: NA
cdr3_nt: TGTGCCAGTAATCCCCCCGGGACAGGGGGCACTGAAGCTTTCTTT; cdr3_aa: CASNPPGTGGTEAFF; d_call: TRBD1; j_call: TRBJ1-1; v_call: TRBV19; clone_size: NA
cdr3_nt: TGCAGCGTTGTTGGGGGCGCGACGAACACCGGGGAGCTGTTTTTT; cdr3_aa: CSVVGGATNTGELFF; d_call: NA; j_call: TRBJ2-2; v_call: TRBV29-1; clone_size: NA
cdr3_nt: TGTGCCAGCAGCTTAGCGCCGAGCAGGGCATCTGAAGCTTTCTTT; cdr3_aa: CASSLAPSRASEAFF; d_call: NA; j_call: TRBJ1-1; v_call: TRBV11-2; clone_size: NA
cdr3_nt: TGTGCCAGCAGCCCCGGGGACAGGAAGAGCGAGCAGTACTTC; cdr3_aa: CASSPGDRKSEQYF; d_call: TRBD1; j_call: TRBJ2-7; v_call: TRBV6-5; clone_size: NA
cdr3_nt: TGTGCCAGCAGTCAACAGGGCCTCTATGGCTACACCTTC; cdr3_aa: CASSQQGLYGYTF; d_call: NA; j_call: TRBJ1-2; v_call: TRBV6-5; clone_size: NA
cdr3_nt: TGTGCCAGCAGCCGGGACAGGTACAATGAGCAGTTCTTC; cdr3_aa: CASSRDRYNEQFF; d_call: TRBD1; j_call: TRBJ2-1; v_call: TRBV7-9; clone_size: NA
cdr3_nt: TGTGCCACCAGTGATTGGGGACAGGGCCACAATGAGCAGTTCTTC; cdr3_aa: CATSDWGQGHNEQFF; d_call: TRBD1; j_call: TRBJ2-1; v_call: TRBV24-1; clone_size: NA
cdr3_nt: TGTGCCAGTAGTACCCAGGGACAATCCTACACCTTC; cdr3_aa: CASSTQGQSYTF; d_call: NA; j_call: TRBJ1-2; v_call: TRBV19; clone_size: NA
cdr3_nt: TGCGCCAGCAGCTTGGACAGCACCTATGGCTACACCTTC; cdr3_aa: CASSLDSTYGYTF; d_call: NA; j_call: TRBJ1-2; v_call: TRBV5-1; clone_size: NA
cdr3_nt: TGTGCCAGCAGCTACAGGGCATCGTACGAGCAGTACTTC; cdr3_aa: CASSYRASYEQYF; d_call: NA; j_call: TRBJ2-7; v_call: TRBV11-3; clone_size: NA
cdr3_nt: TGTGCCAGTAGTCTCGGACAGGGCTACGAGACCCAGTACTTC; cdr3_aa: CASSLGQGYETQYF; d_call: TRBD1; j_call: TRBJ2-5; v_call: TRBV19; clone_size: NA
cdr3_nt: TGCGCCACCCGGGGGTCCCAAACGACTGAAGCTTTCTTT; cdr3_aa: CATRGSQTTEAFF; d_call: NA; j_call: TRBJ1-1; v_call: TRBV5-1; clone_size: NA
cdr3_nt: TGTGCCAGCAGTCAGGACAGGGGGCTATACGAGCAGTACTTC; cdr3_aa: CASSQDRGLYEQYF; d_call: TRBD1; j_call: TRBJ2-7; v_call: TRBV7-9; clone_size: NA
cdr3_nt: TGTGCCACCAGCAGAGGGGCCGGGAACAACTATGGCTACACCTTC; cdr3_aa: CATSRGAGNNYGYTF; d_call: NA; j_call: TRBJ1-2; v_call: TRBV15; clone_size: NA
cdr3_nt: TGCGCCAGCAGCCGCGGGGATACTGAAGCTTTCTTT; cdr3_aa: CASSRGDTEAFF; d_call: NA; j_call: TRBJ1-1; v_call: TRBV5-1; clone_size: NA
cdr3_nt: TGTGCCAGCAGCTTGAGGCAGGGGAACACAGATACGCAGTATTTT; cdr3_aa: CASSLRQGNTDTQYF; d_call: NA; j_call: TRBJ2-3; v_call: TRBV11-3; clone_size: NA
cdr3_nt: TGTGCCAGCAGCATCAGGGTGAACACTGAAGCTTTCTTT; cdr3_aa: CASSIRVNTEAFF; d_call: NA; j_call: TRBJ1-1; v_call: TRBV7-2; clone_size: NA
cdr3_nt: TGTGCCACCAGGCCCCGGAGCACAGATACGCAGTATTTT; cdr3_aa: CATRPRSTDTQYF; d_call: NA; j_call: TRBJ2-3; v_call: TRBV15; clone_size: NA
cdr3_nt: TGTGCCAGCAGCCTGACAGGGGAAGGGTGGCAAGAGACCCAGTACTTC; cdr3_aa: CASSLTGEGWQETQYF; d_call: TRBD1; j_call: TRBJ2-5; v_call: TRBV5-4; clone_size: NA
cdr3_nt: TGTGCCAGCTCACCTGACAGGGGAAATCAGCCCCAGCATTTT; cdr3_aa: CASSPDRGNQPQHF; d_call: TRBD1; j_call: TRBJ1-5; v_call: TRBV18; clone_size: NA
cdr3_nt: TGTGCCTGGACCGCGTTCGCTGGGGCCAACGTCCTGACTTTC; cdr3_aa: CAWTAFAGANVLTF; d_call: NA; j_call: TRBJ2-6; v_call: TRBV30; clone_size: NA
cdr3_nt: TGCGCCAGCAGCCCTGTCGACAGGAGAGAGACCCAGTACTTC; cdr3_aa: CASSPVDRRETQYF; d_call: NA; j_call: TRBJ2-5; v_call: TRBV4-1; clone_size: NA
cdr3_nt: TGTGCCAGCAGTCAGGGCGCGCAGTCTGAAGCTTTCTTT; cdr3_aa: CASSQGAQSEAFF; d_call: NA; j_call: TRBJ1-1; v_call: TRBV2; clone_size: NA
cdr3_nt: TGTGCCAGCAGCTTAGATCTATACTCACCCCTCCACTTT; cdr3_aa: CASSLDLYSPLHF; d_call: NA; j_call: TRBJ1-6; v_call: TRBV11-3; clone_size: NA
cdr3_nt: TGCGCCAGCAGCCCCCCGGGACAGGGGAACACCGGGGAGCTGTTTTTT; cdr3_aa: CASSPPGQGNTGELFF; d_call: TRBD1; j_call: TRBJ2-2; v_call: TRBV4-1; clone_size: once
cdr3_nt: TGTGCCAGCAGTTATCGGGACAGTTCACCCCTCCACTTT; cdr3_aa: CASSYRDSSPLHF; d_call: TRBD1; j_call: TRBJ1-6; v_call: TRBV6-5; clone_size: NA
cdr3_nt: TGTGCCAGCAGCCAAGCGGGACAGGGTGCTCATCAGCCCCAGCATTTT; cdr3_aa: CASSQAGQGAHQPQHF; d_call: TRBD1; j_call: TRBJ1-5; v_call: TRBV3-1/TRBV3-2; clone_size: NA
cdr3_nt: TGTGCCAGTAGTCCTGGCCTGAACACTGAAGCTTTCTTT; cdr3_aa: CASSPGLNTEAFF; d_call: NA; j_call: TRBJ1-1; v_call: TRBV19; clone_size: NA
cdr3_nt: TGTGCCAGCAGCTTGAACGGGGTTAATGAAAAACTGTTTTTT; cdr3_aa: CASSLNGVNEKLFF; d_call: NA; j_call: TRBJ1-4; v_call: TRBV7-2; clone_size: NA
cdr3_nt: TGCAGCGTTGGGCCAGATTTTACCGGGGAGCTGTTTTTT; cdr3_aa: CSVGPDFTGELFF; d_call: NA; j_call: TRBJ2-2; v_call: TRBV29-1; clone_size: NA
cdr3_nt: TGTGCCAGCAGCGAGGGATTAGCGGGGCTCACAGATACGCAGTATTTT; cdr3_aa: CASSEGLAGLTDTQYF; d_call: TRBD2; j_call: TRBJ2-3; v_call: TRBV11-3; clone_size: NA
cdr3_nt: TGTGCCAGCAGCGGACAGGGGGTTATCAACTATGGCTACACCTTC; cdr3_aa: CASSGQGVINYGYTF; d_call: TRBD1; j_call: TRBJ1-2; v_call: TRBV9; clone_size: NA
cdr3_nt: TGTGCCAGCAGCTTAGCCATCCAAGGGGCAGGGGGTGACGAAAAACTGTTTTTT; cdr3_aa: CASSLAIQGAGGDEKLFF; d_call: TRBD1; j_call: TRBJ1-4; v_call: TRBV11-2; clone_size: once
cdr3_nt: TGCGCCAGCAGCCAAGAATTCGGGGGTCCGAACACTGAAGCTTTCTTT; cdr3_aa: CASSQEFGGPNTEAFF; d_call: NA; j_call: TRBJ1-1; v_call: TRBV4-1; clone_size: NA
cdr3_nt: TGTGCCAGCAGCCCGCACCGGGACAGGGACTATGGCTACACCTTC; cdr3_aa: CASSPHRDRDYGYTF; d_call: TRBD1; j_call: TRBJ1-2; v_call: TRBV4-2; clone_size: NA
cdr3_nt: TGTGCCAGCAGTTTGAAGCAGGGGAATCAGCCCCAGCATTTT; cdr3_aa: CASSLKQGNQPQHF; d_call: NA; j_call: TRBJ1-5; v_call: TRBV27; clone_size: NA
cdr3_nt: TGTGCCAGCAGTCGGACTAGCGGGAGAACTGGAGAGACCCAGTACTTC; cdr3_aa: CASSRTSGRTGETQYF; d_call: TRBD2; j_call: TRBJ2-5; v_call: TRBV2; clone_size: NA
cdr3_nt: TGTGCCAGCAGCCTAGGGGGGGGCTCGGGTGAAGCTTTCTTT; cdr3_aa: CASSLGGGSGEAFF; d_call: NA; j_call: TRBJ1-1; v_call: TRBV14; clone_size: NA
cdr3_nt: TGTGCCAGCAGTGATAGCGGACTCAATCAGCCCCAGCATTTT; cdr3_aa: CASSDSGLNQPQHF; d_call: NA; j_call: TRBJ1-5; v_call: TRBV2; clone_size: few
cdr3_nt: TGTGCCGGGAGGGGCGGGTCAAGAGGCACAGATACGCAGTATTTT; cdr3_aa: CAGRGGSRGTDTQYF; d_call: TRBD2; j_call: TRBJ2-3; v_call: TRBV6-5; clone_size: NA
cdr3_nt: TGCGCCAGCAGCTTGGTTGTACAACCGAGCACAGATACGCAGTATTTT; cdr3_aa: CASSLVVQPSTDTQYF; d_call: NA; j_call: TRBJ2-3; v_call: TRBV5-1; clone_size: NA
cdr3_nt: TGTGCCAGCAGTGAAGGACTAGCGGGGGGGCAGGAGACCCAGTACTTC; cdr3_aa: CASSEGLAGGQETQYF; d_call: TRBD2; j_call: TRBJ2-5; v_call: TRBV2; clone_size: NA
cdr3_nt: TGTGCCAGCAGCTTTGGGGGGTCACGGTTCTCCTACGAGCAGTACTTC; cdr3_aa: CASSFGGSRFSYEQYF; d_call: NA; j_call: TRBJ2-7; v_call: TRBV5-4; clone_size: NA